Below, 2 T cell receptor beta chains from the same sample are listed, as sequenced in a study of cytomegalovirus exposure and HLA in healthy donors. PCR involved 60 Vbeta and 13 Jbeta primers. The protocol was immunoSEQ multiplex PCR, while the TCRdb copy is restricted to in-frame clones and leaves out a portion. Of about 160,000 clones listed, roughly four fifths are singletons. The sample was PBMCs. The receptors were gathered from a man aged 55 to 70 in good health and CMV-seronegative.

In the case of this clone: Its ends do not fully match the called genes, so a read error is possible. The V gene is TRBV7-9, the J gene TRBJ2-7; a weak D match, TRBD2 (5 bases). The CDR3 extends over 12 amino acids. Germline V gives CDR1 SEHNR, CDR2 FQNEAQ (reference sequence). The CDR3 region is CSSSFLPGEQYF. As DNA, the CDR3 is TGTTCCAGCAGCTTCCTACCGGGGGAGCAGTACTTC.

The rearrangement joins TRBV28 to TRBJ1-2; possible D gene TRBD1, 6 bases. CDR1 and CDR2 (germline): MDHEN, SYDVKM. The CDR3 totals 14 residues. Trimming took 3 bases from V and 3 from J, leaving 11 bases between them. The CDR3 reads CASSFRTADYGYTF. CDR3 bases: TGTGCCAGCAGTTTTAGGACAGCGGACTATGGCTACACCTTC.